The clone carrying this T cell receptor beta chain was seen a few times. The data stem from a study of control samples from healthy donors and cancer patients. The CDR3 covers 16 residues. The ends lost 0 bases at V and 1 base at J; junction bases unmatched: 0. The germline CDR1 and CDR2 sequences are KGHSH and LQKENI. The table came from immunoSEQ multiplex PCR; TCRdb's copy has only in-frame clones and leaves some out. The data contain about 170,000 clones, over 85% of them seen just once; the ten biggest clones take up approximately 4%. The rearrangement links TRBV18 to TRBJ1-4; 9 positions match TRBD1. The receptor's source is a woman in her sixties in good health. The sequenced sample was blood. The CDR3 DNA reads TGTGCCAGCTCACCACCGGGACAGGGAACTAATGAAAAACTGTTTTTT. Translating gives CASSPPGQGTNEKLFF. The full variable domain, rest sourced from reference TRBV18 and TRBJ1-4, is NAGVMQNPRHLVRRRGQEARLRCSPMKGHSHVYWYRQLPEEGLKFMVYLQKENIIDESGMPKERFSAEFPKEGPSILRIQQVVRGDSAAYFCASSPPGQGTNEKLFFGSGTQLSVL.